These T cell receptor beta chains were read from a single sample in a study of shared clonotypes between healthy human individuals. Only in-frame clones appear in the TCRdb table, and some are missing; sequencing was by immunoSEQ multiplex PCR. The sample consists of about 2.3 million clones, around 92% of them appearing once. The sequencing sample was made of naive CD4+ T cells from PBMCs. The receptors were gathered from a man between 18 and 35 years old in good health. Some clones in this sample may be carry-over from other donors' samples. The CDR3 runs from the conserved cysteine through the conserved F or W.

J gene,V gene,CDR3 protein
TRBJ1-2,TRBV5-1,CASSLVTGYSYTF
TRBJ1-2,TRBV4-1,CASSQHGTGTNYGYTF
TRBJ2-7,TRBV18,CASSPLGQGSGEQYF
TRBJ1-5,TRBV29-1,CSVGTGSNQPQHF
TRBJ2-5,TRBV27,CASSSPKKGKETQYF
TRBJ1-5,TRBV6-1,CASSGGQAPNQPQHF
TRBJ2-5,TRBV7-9,CASSLVLYPQETQYF
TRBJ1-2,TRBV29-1,CSGTTGNGYTF
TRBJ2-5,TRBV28,CASSSRVGRADTQYF
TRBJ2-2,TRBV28,CASSPLTGELFF
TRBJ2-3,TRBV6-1,CASRQNTLDTQYF
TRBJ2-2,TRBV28,CASSLGRSTGELFF
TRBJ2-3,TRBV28,CASSPSQIWADTQYF
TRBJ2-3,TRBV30,CASPLGGTDTQYF
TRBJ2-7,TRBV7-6,CASSLGDWESVRNEQYF
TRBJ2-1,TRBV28,CASSLGDRDYNEQFF
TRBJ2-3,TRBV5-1,CASSLGTSGITDTQYF
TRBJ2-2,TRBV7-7,CASSFTSGDTGELFF
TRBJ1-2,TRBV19,CASSPPTGSGSYGYTF
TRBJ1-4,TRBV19,CASSPGTHTTTNEKLFF
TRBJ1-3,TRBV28,CASSLGGSSGNTIYF
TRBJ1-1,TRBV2,CASSSQQGRAFF
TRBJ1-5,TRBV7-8,CASSLSEAARGQPQHF
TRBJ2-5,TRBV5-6,CASSLDRGRKTQYF
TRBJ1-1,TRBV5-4,CASSSHSRDAFF
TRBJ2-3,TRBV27,CASSLFSLAGDTDTQYF
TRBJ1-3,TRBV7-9,CASSLMDSYTIYF
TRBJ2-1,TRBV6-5,CASSLGIQDNEQFF